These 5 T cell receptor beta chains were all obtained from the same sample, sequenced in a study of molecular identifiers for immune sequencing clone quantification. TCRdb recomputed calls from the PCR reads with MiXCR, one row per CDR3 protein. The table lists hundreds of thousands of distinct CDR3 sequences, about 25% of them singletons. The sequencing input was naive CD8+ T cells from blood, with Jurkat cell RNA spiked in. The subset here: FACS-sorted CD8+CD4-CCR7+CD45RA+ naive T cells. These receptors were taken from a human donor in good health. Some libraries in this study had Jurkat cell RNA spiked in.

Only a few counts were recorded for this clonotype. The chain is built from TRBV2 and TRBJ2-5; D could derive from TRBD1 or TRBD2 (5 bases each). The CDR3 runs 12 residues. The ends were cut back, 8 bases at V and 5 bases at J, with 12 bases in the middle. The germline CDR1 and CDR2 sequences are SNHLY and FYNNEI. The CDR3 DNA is TGTGCCAGCCGGGACCTAAGGGAGACCCAGTACTTC. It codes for CASRDLRETQYF. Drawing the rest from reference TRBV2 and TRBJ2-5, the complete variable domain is EPEVTQTPSHQVTQMGQEVILRCVPISNHLYFYWYRQILGQKVEFLVSFYNNEISEKSEIFDDQFSVERPDGSNFTLKIRSTKLEDSAMYFCASRDLRETQYFGPGTRLLVL.

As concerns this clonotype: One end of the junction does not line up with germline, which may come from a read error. CDR3 sequence (DNA): TGTGCCTGCAGTTTAGCCTCCTGGGACCGGGGACTAGCGGGTAACACCGGGGAGCTGTTTTTT. It translates to CACSLASWDRGLAGNTGELFF. The gene calls are TRBV12-3 or TRBV12-4 and TRBJ2-2; the match to TRBD2 covers 12 bases. This CDR3 region has 21 residues.

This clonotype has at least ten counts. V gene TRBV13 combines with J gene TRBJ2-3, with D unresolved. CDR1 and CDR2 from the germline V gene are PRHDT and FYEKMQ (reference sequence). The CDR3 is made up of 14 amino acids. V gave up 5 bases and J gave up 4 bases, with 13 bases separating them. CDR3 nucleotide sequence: TGTGCCAGCAGCCTCTTAGGGCGCGCAGATACGCAGTATTTT. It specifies CASSLLGRADTQYF.

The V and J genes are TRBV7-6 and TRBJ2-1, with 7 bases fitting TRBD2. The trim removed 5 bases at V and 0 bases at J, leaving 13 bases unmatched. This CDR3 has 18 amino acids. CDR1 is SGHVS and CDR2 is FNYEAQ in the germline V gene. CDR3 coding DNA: TGTGCCAGCAGCCCCCAATCGCGGGGGATCCGCTCCTACAATGAGCAGTTCTTC. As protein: CASSPQSRGIRSYNEQFF. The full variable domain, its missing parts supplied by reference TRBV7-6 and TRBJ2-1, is GAGVSQSPRYKVTKRGQDVALRCDPISGHVSLYWYRQALGQGPEFLTYFNYEAQQDKSGLPNDRFSAERPEGSISTLTIQRTEQRDSAMYRCASSPQSRGIRSYNEQFFGPGTRLTVL.

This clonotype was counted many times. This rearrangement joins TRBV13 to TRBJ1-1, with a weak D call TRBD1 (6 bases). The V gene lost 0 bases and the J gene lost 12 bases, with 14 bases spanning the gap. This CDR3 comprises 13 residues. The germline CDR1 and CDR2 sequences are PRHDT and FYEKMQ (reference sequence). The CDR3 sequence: CASSLGTRGETFF. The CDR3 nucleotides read TGTGCCAGCAGCTTAGGCACGAGGGGGGAAACTTTCTTT.